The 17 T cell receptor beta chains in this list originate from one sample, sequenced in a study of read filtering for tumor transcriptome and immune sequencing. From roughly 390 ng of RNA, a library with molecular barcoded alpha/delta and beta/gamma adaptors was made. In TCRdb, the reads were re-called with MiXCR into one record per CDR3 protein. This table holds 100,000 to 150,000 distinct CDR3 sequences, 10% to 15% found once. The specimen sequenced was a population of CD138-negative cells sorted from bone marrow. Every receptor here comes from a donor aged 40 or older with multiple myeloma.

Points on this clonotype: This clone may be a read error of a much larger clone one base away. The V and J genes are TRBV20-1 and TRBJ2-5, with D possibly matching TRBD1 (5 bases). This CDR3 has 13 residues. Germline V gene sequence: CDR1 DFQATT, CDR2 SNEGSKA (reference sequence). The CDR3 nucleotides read TGCAGTTCTAGAGTCCCAGGGCAAGAGACCCAGTACTTC. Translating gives CSSRVPGQETQYF.

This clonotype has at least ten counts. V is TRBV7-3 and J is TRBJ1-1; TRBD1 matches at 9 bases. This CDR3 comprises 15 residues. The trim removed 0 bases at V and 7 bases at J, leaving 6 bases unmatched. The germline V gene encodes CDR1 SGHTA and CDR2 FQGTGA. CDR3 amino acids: CASSLTTGGGVEAFF. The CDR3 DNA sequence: TGTGCCAGCAGCTTAACGACAGGGGGGGGAGTTGAAGCTTTCTTT.

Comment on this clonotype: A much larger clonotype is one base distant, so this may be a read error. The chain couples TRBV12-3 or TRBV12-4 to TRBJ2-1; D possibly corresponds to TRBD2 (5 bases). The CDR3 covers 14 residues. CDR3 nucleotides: TGTGCCAGCAGCCTCAGCGGCGCCCGGAGTGAGGAGTTCTTC. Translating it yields CASSLSGARSEEFF.

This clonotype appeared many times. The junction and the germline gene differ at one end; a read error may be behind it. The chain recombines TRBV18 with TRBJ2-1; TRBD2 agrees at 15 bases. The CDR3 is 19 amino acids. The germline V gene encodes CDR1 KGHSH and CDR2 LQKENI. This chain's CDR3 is CASSPPGLAGGPGSNGQFF. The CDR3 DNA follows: TGTGCCAGCTCACCACCGGGACTAGCGGGGGGCCCGGGTTCGAATGGGCAGTTCTTC.

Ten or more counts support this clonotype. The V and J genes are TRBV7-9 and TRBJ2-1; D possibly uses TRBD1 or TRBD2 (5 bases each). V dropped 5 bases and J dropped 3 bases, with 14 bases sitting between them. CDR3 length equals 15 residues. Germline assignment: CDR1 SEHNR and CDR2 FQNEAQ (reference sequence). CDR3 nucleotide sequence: TGTGCCAGCAGCACCCCGGGACGGAACTACAATGAGCAGTTCTTC. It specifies CASSTPGRNYNEQFF.

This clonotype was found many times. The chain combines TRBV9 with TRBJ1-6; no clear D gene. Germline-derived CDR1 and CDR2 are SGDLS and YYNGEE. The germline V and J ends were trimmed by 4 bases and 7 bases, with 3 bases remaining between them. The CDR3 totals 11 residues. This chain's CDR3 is CASSSNSPLHF. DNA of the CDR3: TGTGCCAGCAGCTCCAATTCACCCCTCCACTTT.

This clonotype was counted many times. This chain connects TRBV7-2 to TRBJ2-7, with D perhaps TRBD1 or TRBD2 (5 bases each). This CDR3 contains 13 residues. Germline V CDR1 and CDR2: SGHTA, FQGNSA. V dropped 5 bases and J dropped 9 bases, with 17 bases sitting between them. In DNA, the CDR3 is TGTGCCAGCAGCCCGCGTTTCCGGGACCCGCAGTACTTC. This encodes CASSPRFRDPQYF.

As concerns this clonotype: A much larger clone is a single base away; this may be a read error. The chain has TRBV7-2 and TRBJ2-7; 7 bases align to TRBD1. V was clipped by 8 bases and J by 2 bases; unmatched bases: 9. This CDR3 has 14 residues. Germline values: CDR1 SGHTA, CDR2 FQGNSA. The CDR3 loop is CASAGTVRPYEQYF. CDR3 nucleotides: TGTGCCAGCGCCGGGACAGTAAGACCCTACGAGCAGTACTTC. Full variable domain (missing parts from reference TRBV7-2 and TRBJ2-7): GAGVSQSPSNKVTEKGKDVELRCDPISGHTALYWYRQSLGQGLEFLIYFQGNSAPDKSGLPSDRFSAERTGGSVSTLTIQRTQQEDSAVYLCASAGTVRPYEQYFGPGTRLTVT.

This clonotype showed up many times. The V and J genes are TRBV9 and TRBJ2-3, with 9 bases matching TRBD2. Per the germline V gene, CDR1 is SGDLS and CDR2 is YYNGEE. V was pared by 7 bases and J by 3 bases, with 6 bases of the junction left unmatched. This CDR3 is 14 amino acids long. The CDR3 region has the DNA TGTGCCAGCGATGCGGGGGGGCCGACAGATACGCAGTATTTT. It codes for CASDAGGPTDTQYF.

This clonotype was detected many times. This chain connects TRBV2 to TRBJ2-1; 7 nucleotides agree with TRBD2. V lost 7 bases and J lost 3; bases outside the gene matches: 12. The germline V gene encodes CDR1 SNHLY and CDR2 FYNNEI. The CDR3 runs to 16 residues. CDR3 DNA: TGTGCCAGCATCAGGTCCCTAGCGGCAAACTACAATGAGCAGTTCTTC. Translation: CASIRSLAANYNEQFF. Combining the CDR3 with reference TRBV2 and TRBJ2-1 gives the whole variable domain EPEVTQTPSHQVTQMGQEVILRCVPISNHLYFYWYRQILGQKVEFLVSFYNNEISEKSEIFDDQFSVERPDGSNFTLKIRSTKLEDSAMYFCASIRSLAANYNEQFFGPGTRLTVL.

The CDR3 nucleotides are TGTGCCAGCAGTTACTCGAGACCGAACACCGGGGAGCTGTTTTTT. This translates into CASSYSRPNTGELFF. The chain combines TRBV6-6 with TRBJ2-2; no reliable D call. Trimming left V 0 bases short and J 0 bases short, with 5 bases between. CDR3 length: 15 amino acids. Per germline, CDR1 MNHNY and CDR2 SVGAGI (reference sequence).

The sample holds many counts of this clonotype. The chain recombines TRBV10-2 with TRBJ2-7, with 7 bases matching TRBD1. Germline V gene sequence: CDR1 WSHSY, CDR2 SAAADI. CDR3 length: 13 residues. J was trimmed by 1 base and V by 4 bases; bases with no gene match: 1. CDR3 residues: CASSGDRSYEQYF. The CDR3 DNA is TGCGCCAGCAGTGGGGACAGATCCTACGAGCAGTACTTC.

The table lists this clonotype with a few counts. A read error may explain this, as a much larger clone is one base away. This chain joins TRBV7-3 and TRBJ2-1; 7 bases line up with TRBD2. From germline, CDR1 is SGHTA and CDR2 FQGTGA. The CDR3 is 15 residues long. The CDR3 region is CASSLAGVNHNGQFF. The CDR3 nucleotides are TGTGCCAGCAGCCTCGCGGGAGTAAATCACAATGGGCAGTTCTTC.

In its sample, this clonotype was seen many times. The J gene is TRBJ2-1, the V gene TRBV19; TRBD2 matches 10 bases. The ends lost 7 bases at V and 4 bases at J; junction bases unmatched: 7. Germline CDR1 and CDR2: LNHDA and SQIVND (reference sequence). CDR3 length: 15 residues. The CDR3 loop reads CASIRAGGGYNEQFF. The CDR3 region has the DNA TGTGCCAGTATCCGAGCGGGGGGGGGGTACAATGAGCAGTTCTTC.

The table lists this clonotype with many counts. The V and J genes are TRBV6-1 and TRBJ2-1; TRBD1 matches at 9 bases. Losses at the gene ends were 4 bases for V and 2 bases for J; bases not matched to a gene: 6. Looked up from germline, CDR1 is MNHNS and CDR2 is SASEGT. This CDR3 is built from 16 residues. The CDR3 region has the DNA TGTGCCAGCAGTGCCCGGGGACAGGGCCCCTACAATGAGCAGTTCTTC. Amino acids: CASSARGQGPYNEQFF.

The CDR3 loop reads CASSGGPGSYQETQYF. CDR3 DNA sequence: TGTGCCAGCAGTGGTGGGCCCGGATCGTACCAAGAGACCCAGTACTTC. This chain connects TRBV2 to TRBJ2-5; no clear D. In germline, CDR1 is SNHLY, CDR2 FYNNEI. This CDR3 is built from 16 residues. V was cut by 4 bases and J by 0 bases, with 15 bases left in between.

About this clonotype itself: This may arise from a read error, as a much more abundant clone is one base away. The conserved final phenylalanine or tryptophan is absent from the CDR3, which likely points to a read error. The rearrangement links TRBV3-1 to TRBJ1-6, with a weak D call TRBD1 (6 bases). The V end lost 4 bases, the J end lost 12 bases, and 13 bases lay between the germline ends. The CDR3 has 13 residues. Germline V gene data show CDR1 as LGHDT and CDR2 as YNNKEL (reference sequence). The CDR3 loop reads CASSPTGREPLHL. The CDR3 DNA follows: TGTGCCAGCAGCCCTACAGGGAGGGAACCCCTCCACTTA.